Listed here is a single TCR beta chain. This record comes from a study of graft-versus-host responses after intestinal transplantation. Grafts had their tissue processed, releasing intraepithelial and lamina propria lymphocytes. The CDR3 covers 15 residues. V dropped 3 bases and J dropped 2; count of bases not matched to a gene: 4. Germline assignment: CDR1 SNHLY and CDR2 FYNNEI. Sequencing used immunoSEQ multiplex PCR; TCRdb keeps in-frame clones, though not all of them. The sample records some 7,000 clones, about 63% being singletons. This sequence originates from a human patient who received an intestinal transplant, so some T cells may come from the graft donor. The sample in question was ileum tissue, obtained around 50 days after transplant. This chain joins TRBV2 and TRBJ1-3; TRBD1 matches at 7 bases. The CDR3 loop is CASSEDRLAGNTIYF. CDR3 coding DNA: TGTGCCAGCAGTGAGGACAGGCTGGCTGGAAACACCATATATTTT.